This TCR beta chain comes out of a study of blood T cell repertoires in COVID-19. Study in general: Material from acute and convalescent COVID-19 was sourced from the United States, Italy and Spain. The analysed material was cDNA or gDNA that came from T cells, B-cell-depleted T cells, or PBMCs.

Seattle participants joined during active infection and were tracked over time. V was pared by 5 bases and J by 2 bases, with 9 bases between. The CDR3 loop spans 13 amino acids. The germline CDR1 and CDR2 sequences are SEHNR and FQNEAQ (reference sequence). The method was immunoSEQ multiplex PCR; TCRdb's version includes in-frame clones alone and lacks a portion of them. Here the sample spans approximately 290,000 clones, roughly 84% being singletons. The chain joins TRBV7-9 to TRBJ1-2; TRBD1 is a possible D gene (6 bases). This TCR was recovered from a human donor with COVID-19, enrolled during active disease. The donor label of this sample is uncertain. The sequencing sample was made of peripheral blood. In DNA, the CDR3 is TGTGCCAGCAGCCGGGACAACAACTATGGCTACACCTTC. It is translated as CASSRDNNYGYTF.